These 30 T cell receptor beta chains were all obtained from the same sample, sequenced in a study of T cell repertoires in cytomegalovirus infection. TCRdb passed the reads through MiXCR, listing each CDR3 protein once. This table has 350,000 to 450,000 distinct CDR3 sequences, over 15% appearing once. The sequenced sample consisted of PBMCs. Every receptor here comes from a human donor in good health (CMV status not recorded). Some clones in this sample may be carry-over from other donors' samples.

The table lists this clonotype with a few counts. This chain joins TRBV7-6 and TRBJ1-4; D gene uncertain. The length of the CDR3 is 17 residues. The germline CDR1 and CDR2 sequences are SGHVS and FNYEAQ. Trimming took 5 bases from V and 0 from J, leaving 16 bases between them. Here the CDR3 reads CASSPGGQTATNEKLFF. The CDR3 bases are TGTGCCAGCAGCCCGGGCGGGCAGACTGCAACTAATGAAAAACTGTTTTTT.

Many counts were recorded for this clonotype. The V gene is TRBV19, the J gene TRBJ2-7; no clear D gene. Germline values: CDR1 LNHDA, CDR2 SQIVND (reference sequence). Between the trimmed V and J ends, which lost 1 base and 6 bases, there was a span of 7 bases. The CDR3 sequence is 12 residues long. The CDR3 nucleotides read TGTGCCAGTAGTATAGGTGCAGGCGAGCAGTACTTC. Translated: CASSIGAGEQYF.

This clonotype was observed a single time. V and J are TRBV20-1 and TRBJ2-1; 10 bases are a match to TRBD2. Per germline, CDR1 DFQATT and CDR2 SNEGSKA (reference sequence). CDR3 size: 14 residues. After removal of 3 bases from V and 7 bases from J, the junction contained 6 bases not matched to a gene. The CDR3 coding sequence is TGCAGTGCTAGGAAGCTAGCGGGAGTAAATGAGCAGTTCTTC. Its protein product is CSARKLAGVNEQFF.

V is TRBV7-9 and J is TRBJ2-1; D possibly uses TRBD1 or TRBD2 (5 bases each). CDR1 is SEHNR, CDR2 FQNEAQ, per germline (reference sequence). V shed 4 bases and J shed 9 bases, with 22 bases lying between them. This CDR3 spans 16 amino acids. The CDR3 region is CASSSFGGRPSGEQFF. In nucleotides, the CDR3 is TGTGCCAGCAGCTCCTTTGGGGGAAGGCCCTCAGGTGAGCAGTTCTTC.

The table lists this clonotype with many counts. The V call is TRBV11-2, the J call TRBJ1-4; D not certain. CDR3 length equals 13 residues. Per the germline V gene, CDR1 is SGHAT and CDR2 is FQNNGV. Trimming removed 0 bases from V and 7 bases from J, with 6 bases in between. The CDR3 protein is CASSLDNGEKLFF. CDR3 DNA: TGTGCCAGCAGCTTAGACAACGGTGAAAAACTGTTTTTT.

This clonotype was counted between two and nine times. The CDR3 DNA is TGCGCCAGCAGCCAAGATCTTCGGCCTAGCCGTACCTACAATGAGCAGTTCTTC. This encodes CASSQDLRPSRTYNEQFF. The chain couples TRBV4-3 to TRBJ2-1; TRBD2 might be the D (5 bases). V was pared by 0 bases and J by 2 bases, with 17 bases between. Germline CDR1 and CDR2: LGHNA and YSLEER. The CDR3 consists of 18 residues.

The chain has TRBV20-1 and TRBJ2-3; no reliable D call. V lost 0 bases and J 4 bases, leaving 5 bases between the germline ends. Germline CDR1 and CDR2: DFQATT and SNEGSKA (reference sequence). The length of the CDR3 is 12 residues. CDR3 coding DNA: TGCAGTGCTAGAGATCGGGCAGATACGCAGTATTTT. As protein: CSARDRADTQYF.

This clonotype was detected ten times or more. J is TRBJ2-6 and V is TRBV7-9; D gene ambiguous. Germline lookup yields CDR1 SEHNR and CDR2 FQNEAQ (reference sequence). Trimming removed 1 base at V and 0 bases at J, with 10 bases between. The CDR3 loop spans 17 amino acids. The CDR3 coding sequence is TGTGCCAGCAGCTTAGTTCAGTCGACCTCTGGGGCCAACGTCCTGACTTTC. It is translated as CASSLVQSTSGANVLTF. Using reference TRBV7-9 and TRBJ2-6 for the parts outside the CDR3, the full variable domain is DTGVSQNPRHKITKRGQNVTFRCDPISEHNRLYWYRQTLGQGPEFLTYFQNEAQLEKSRLLSDRFSAERPKGSFSTLEIQRTEQGDSAMYLCASSLVQSTSGANVLTFGAGSRLTVL.

Ten or more counts support this clonotype. The chain carries TRBV10-3 and TRBJ1-1, with D perhaps matching TRBD1 (5 bases). The CDR3 runs 15 residues. Trimming pared 1 base from V and 1 base from J, leaving 10 bases between. Germline V gene lookup returns CDR1 ENHRY and CDR2 SYGVKD. This chain's CDR3 is CAISELSGKNTEAFF. DNA of the CDR3: TGTGCCATCAGTGAGTTGTCAGGGAAGAACACTGAAGCTTTCTTT.

The table lists this clonotype with a few counts. The V call is TRBV6-2 or TRBV6-3, the J call TRBJ2-3; maybe TRBD2 (5 bases). This CDR3 spans 14 amino acids. In germline, CDR1 is MNHEY, CDR2 SVGEGT. Trimming cost V 7 bases and J 3 bases, with 14 bases left between them. DNA for the CDR3: TGTGCCAGCATCGAGGGAAGATTTACAGATACGCAGTATTTT. Its protein is CASIEGRFTDTQYF.

Ten or more counts support this clonotype. This chain joins TRBV7-2 and TRBJ2-5; perhaps D is TRBD1 or TRBD2 (5 bases each). The CDR3 is 14 residues long. V gave up 7 bases and J gave up 4 bases, with 16 bases separating them. CDR1 and CDR2 from the germline V gene are SGHTA and FQGNSA. This CDR3 reads CASTLAVGGETQYF. DNA of the CDR3: TGTGCCAGCACCCTAGCTGTTGGGGGAGAGACCCAGTACTTC.

This clonotype has ten or more counts. This sequence joins TRBV7-8 and TRBJ1-1; TRBD1 matches at 10 bases. Trimming at V came to 2 bases and at J to 5 bases, leaving 5 bases not matched to a gene. CDR3 length: 15 residues. Germline V gives CDR1 SGHVS, CDR2 FQNEAQ. The CDR3 sequence is CASSLPWTGGTEAFF. The CDR3 coding sequence is TGTGCCAGCAGCTTACCCTGGACAGGGGGAACTGAAGCTTTCTTT.

This clonotype was observed many times. J is TRBJ2-7 and V is TRBV12-3 or TRBV12-4, with 8 nucleotides matching TRBD1. V shed 6 bases and J 4 bases; nucleotides not matched to a gene: 5. The CDR3 runs to 13 residues. CDR3 region: CASSSDRDYEQYF. The CDR3 DNA follows: TGTGCCAGCAGCTCGGACAGGGATTACGAGCAGTACTTC.

The CDR3 coding sequence is TGTGCCAGCAGCTCACAGGTGGACACCGGGGAGCTGTTTTTT. Translation gives CASSSQVDTGELFF. V is TRBV7-6 and J is TRBJ2-2; D perhaps matches TRBD1 (5 bases). The CDR3 is 14 amino acids. Germline-derived CDR1 and CDR2 are SGHVS and FNYEAQ. The V and J ends lost 4 bases and 3 bases respectively, with 9 bases between them. Full variable domain (missing parts from reference TRBV7-6 and TRBJ2-2): GAGVSQSPRYKVTKRGQDVALRCDPISGHVSLYWYRQALGQGPEFLTYFNYEAQQDKSGLPNDRFSAERPEGSISTLTIQRTEQRDSAMYRCASSSQVDTGELFFGEGSRLTVL.

Ten or more counts support this clonotype. The chain carries TRBV7-2 and TRBJ1-2; the match to TRBD1 covers 8 bases. The J segment lost 8 bases and the V segment lost 4 bases, leaving 6 bases of the junction unmatched. This CDR3 contains 13 residues. Germline V gene sequence: CDR1 SGHTA, CDR2 FQGNSA. The CDR3 sequence is CASSSQGGVGYTF. The DNA of the CDR3 is TGTGCCAGCAGCTCACAGGGGGGAGTGGGCTACACCTTC.

Only one count was recorded for this clonotype. J is TRBJ1-4 and V is TRBV6-5, with D hard to call. Trimming shortened V by 5 bases and J by 3 bases, and 7 bases separated the two germline ends. CDR3 size: 13 residues. Germline CDR1 is MNHEY and CDR2 is SVGAGI. Here the CDR3 reads CASSVGANEKLFF. CDR3 nucleotides: TGTGCCAGCAGTGTAGGAGCTAATGAAAAACTGTTTTTT.

The CDR3 reads CSASLTSGIQETQYF. CDR3 nucleotides: TGCAGTGCTTCCCTGACTAGCGGGATTCAAGAGACCCAGTACTTC. J is TRBJ2-5 and V is TRBV20-1; 11 bases fit TRBD2. This CDR3 has 15 amino acids. Germline assignment: CDR1 DFQATT and CDR2 SNEGSKA (reference sequence). V gave up 5 bases and J gave up 2 bases; unmatched junction bases: 7.

V is TRBV27 and J is TRBJ2-7; 7 nucleotides match TRBD2. Germline assignment: CDR1 MNHEY and CDR2 SMNVEV (reference sequence). Trimming took 7 bases from V and 0 from J; bases not matched to a gene: 6. The CDR3 length is 14 residues. The CDR3 nucleotides read TGTGCCAGCATGCCAGCGGGAAGCTCCTACGAGCAGTACTTC. It codes for CASMPAGSSYEQYF.

The chain recombines TRBV9 with TRBJ2-3; 11 nucleotides agree with TRBD2. CDR1 is SGDLS and CDR2 is YYNGEE in the germline V gene. The length of the CDR3 is 19 residues. The ends lost 2 bases at V and 4 bases at J; junction bases unmatched: 15. The CDR3 DNA sequence: TGTGCCAGCAGCGTCGACAGGGGGAATAGCGGGAGGGAGTCAGATACGCAGTATTTT. Translating gives CASSVDRGNSGRESDTQYF. The full variable domain, its missing parts supplied by reference TRBV9 and TRBJ2-3, is DSGVTQTPKHLITATGQRVTLRCSPRSGDLSVYWYQQSLDQGLQFLIQYYNGEERAKGNILERFSAQQFPDLHSELNLSSLELGDSALYFCASSVDRGNSGRESDTQYFGPGTRLTVL.

J is TRBJ2-1 and V is TRBV27, with a tentative D call TRBD1 (5 bases). With 3 bases removed from V and 5 bases from J, the gap between germline ends came to 11 bases. This CDR3 spans 14 amino acids. Germline V gene lookup returns CDR1 MNHEY and CDR2 SMNVEV (reference sequence). The DNA for the CDR3 is TGTGCCAGCAGTTTTTACCAGGGCAACAATGAGCAGTTCTTC. It codes for CASSFYQGNNEQFF.

V and J are TRBV7-2 and TRBJ1-6; 7 positions match TRBD1. Germline V gene sequence: CDR1 SGHTA, CDR2 FQGNSA. Unmatched junction bases numbered 5, after V lost 3 bases and J lost 6 bases. The CDR3 has 15 residues. The CDR3 here is CASSFNRGSNSPLHF. The CDR3 region has the DNA TGTGCCAGCAGCTTTAACAGGGGATCTAATTCACCCCTCCACTTT. The entire variable domain, with the rest obtained from reference TRBV7-2 and TRBJ1-6, is as follows: GAGVSQSPSNKVTEKGKDVELRCDPISGHTALYWYRQSLGQGLEFLIYFQGNSAPDKSGLPSDRFSAERTGGSVSTLTIQRTQQEDSAVYLCASSFNRGSNSPLHFGNGTRLTVT.

In this sample, this clonotype turned up many times. V is TRBV2 and J is TRBJ2-1; 11 nucleotides line up with TRBD1. V trimming: 1 base; J trimming: 7 bases; junction bases outside the gene matches: 3. The germline CDR1 and CDR2 sequences are SNHLY and FYNNEI. The CDR3 has 15 residues. The CDR3 reads CASSEEGDRGNEQFF. Written as DNA, the CDR3 is TGTGCCAGCAGTGAAGAGGGGGACAGGGGGAATGAGCAGTTCTTC.

J is TRBJ2-5 and V is TRBV18, with TRBD2 matching 7 bases. The CDR3 is 15 amino acids. The J segment lost 1 base and the V segment lost 0 bases, leaving 2 bases of the junction unmatched. CDR1 and CDR2 from the germline V gene are KGHSH and LQKENI. The CDR3 sequence is CASSPPSGGQETQYF. CDR3 DNA: TGTGCCAGCTCACCACCGTCGGGGGGCCAAGAGACCCAGTACTTC.

The chain couples TRBV11-2 to TRBJ2-1; a weak D match, TRBD1 (5 bases). V shed 5 bases and J shed 0 bases, with 17 bases lying between them. CDR3 length: 17 residues. CDR1 and CDR2 from the germline V gene are SGHAT and FQNNGV. The DNA for the CDR3 is TGTGCCAGCAGCCCACAAAGGGGCCTGTCCTCCTACAATGAGCAGTTCTTC. This translates into CASSPQRGLSSYNEQFF.

The V gene is TRBV12-3 or TRBV12-4, the J gene TRBJ2-5; 8 positions match TRBD1. The CDR3 has 13 amino acids. With 7 bases clipped from V and 3 bases from J, the junction kept 4 bases outside the gene matches. CDR3 nucleotides: TGTGCCAGCACCCCGACAGGGGAAGAGACCCAGTACTTC. Translation gives CASTPTGEETQYF.

This clonotype has a count of ten or more. The rearrangement joins TRBV25-1 to TRBJ2-1; 8 positions match TRBD2. CDR1 is MGHDK, CDR2 SYGVNS, per germline. Trimming cost V 4 bases and J 7 bases; bases outside gene matches: 15. This CDR3 has 17 amino acids. Here the CDR3 DNA reads TGTGCCAGCAGTGCTAGGGTTTCAGCGGGAGCTGATAATGAGCAGTTCTTC. It codes for CASSARVSAGADNEQFF.

This clonotype was recorded many times. J is TRBJ1-6 and V is TRBV6-1; 7 nucleotides match TRBD1. In germline, CDR1 is MNHNS, CDR2 SASEGT. This CDR3 region has 15 residues. V gave up 6 bases and J gave up 9 bases; unmatched junction bases: 11. CDR3 sequence (DNA): TGTGCCAGCAGACCTCGACAGGGAGTCCCTTCACCCCTCCACTTT. This encodes CASRPRQGVPSPLHF.

The chain recombines TRBV2 with TRBJ2-7, with D possibly matching TRBD1 (5 bases). The CDR3 sequence is 14 residues long. Germline V gene data show CDR1 as SNHLY and CDR2 as FYNNEI. The V end lost 6 bases, the J end lost 3 bases, and 15 bases lay between the germline ends. The CDR3: CASSEQGVGYEQYF. In DNA, the CDR3 is TGTGCCAGCAGCGAGCAGGGTGTGGGCTACGAGCAGTACTTC. Variable domain in full (rest from reference TRBV2 and TRBJ2-7): EPEVTQTPSHQVTQMGQEVILRCVPISNHLYFYWYRQILGQKVEFLVSFYNNEISEKSEIFDDQFSVERPDGSNFTLKIRSTKLEDSAMYFCASSEQGVGYEQYFGPGTRLTVT.

V gene TRBV20-1 combines with J gene TRBJ2-1, with D uncertain. Trimming cost V 0 bases and J 5 bases, with 2 bases left between them. This CDR3 is 11 amino acids long. The germline CDR1 and CDR2 sequences are DFQATT and SNEGSKA (reference sequence). In nucleotides, the CDR3 is TGCAGTGCTAGAGATAACAATGAGCAGTTCTTC. Translated, it gives CSARDNNEQFF.

The genes are TRBV18 and TRBJ1-4, with D maybe TRBD1 (5 bases). Germline V gene sequence: CDR1 KGHSH, CDR2 LQKENI. CDR3 length equals 15 residues. V was shortened by 0 bases and J by 7 bases, with 12 bases between the two germline ends. The CDR3 sequence: CASSPPGTPGEKLFF. The CDR3 DNA reads as TGTGCCAGCTCACCACCCGGGACCCCTGGTGAAAAACTGTTTTTT.